This TCR beta chain was profiled in a study of CD8 T cells in ankylosing spondylitis. The study's findings and limits: CD8+ by phenotype, disease-linked clones were relatively rare in peripheral blood. A number of the motif variants had already been described in reactive arthritis synovial fluid and blood. Ankylosing spondylitis blood seemed to carry a telltale TCR beta motif made of eight highly homologous variants.

TCRdb processed the 5' RACE reads anew with MiXCR; each CDR3 protein has one entry. The sample contains 250,000 to 350,000 distinct CDR3 sequences, around 21% of which appear only once. The CDR3 totals 15 residues. Losses at the gene ends were 1 base for V and 3 bases for J; bases not matched to a gene: 5. Germline CDR1 is DFQATT and CDR2 is SNEGSKA (reference sequence). For this clonotype: The antigen is undetermined.

Source material: blood, either unsorted or a sorted T cell fraction (not recorded which). V and J are TRBV20-1 and TRBJ2-7; 11 bases align to TRBD2. The clonotype was recovered from a female donor with ankylosing spondylitis or in good health (not recorded which). CDR3 nucleotide sequence: TGCAGTGCTAGAGCTACTAGCGGGGGCATCTACGAGCAGTACTTC. Its protein is CSARATSGGIYEQYF.